The rows below give T cell receptor beta chains drawn from one sample of a study of T-cell reconstitution after alpha-beta-depleted transplantation in children. TCRdb processed the PCR reads anew with MiXCR; each CDR3 protein has one entry. The sample has hundreds of thousands of distinct CDR3 sequences, approximately 17% seen once; the top ten hold about 1.1%. Material: PBMCs from the stem cell graft donor, obtained from the stem cell graft. The receptors stem from a human donor who donated a stem cell graft to a child with acute myeloid leukemia. CDR3s include the opening cysteine and the closing phenylalanine or tryptophan. D genes are given only for firm matches. Size is stated for part of the rows, as once, few or many counts, or as a class when the clone is expanded.

TRBJ1-4,NA,TRBV15,NA,CATKQGNEKLFF,TGTGCCACGAAACAGGGAAATGAAAAACTGTTTTTT
TRBJ2-3,NA,TRBV13,NA,CASATTNTDTQYF,TGTGCCAGCGCGACTACCAACACAGATACGCAGTATTTT
TRBJ1-6,NA,TRBV11-3,NA,CASSRSTGLNSPLHF,TGTGCCAGCAGCCGATCGACAGGCCTTAATTCACCCCTCCACTTT
TRBJ1-4,TRBD1,TRBV27,once,CASRRGTGGHEKLFF,TGTGCCAGTCGCAGGGGGACGGGGGGCCATGAAAAACTGTTTTTT
TRBJ1-2,NA,TRBV12-3/TRBV12-4,many,CASSSAGQGDYTF,TGTGCCAGCAGTTCCGCGGGACAAGGTGACTACACCTTC
TRBJ2-4,NA,TRBV5-1,NA,CASSKALAKNIQYF,TGCGCCAGCAGCAAGGCCCTAGCCAAAAACATTCAGTACTTC
TRBJ1-4,NA,TRBV7-9,few,CASSAGGGEKLFF,TGTGCCAGCAGCGCTGGAGGGGGTGAAAAACTGTTTTTT
TRBJ2-1,TRBD2,TRBV20-1,many,CSAVAGGDGEQFF,TGCAGTGCCGTAGCGGGGGGAGATGGTGAGCAGTTCTTC
TRBJ1-1,NA,TRBV20-1,many,CSTMTLERRSTEAFF,TGCAGTACTATGACCTTGGAGAGGAGAAGCACTGAAGCTTTCTTT
TRBJ1-1,NA,TRBV7-2,NA,CASSLVFDTEAFF,TGTGCCAGCAGCTTAGTATTTGACACTGAAGCTTTCTTT
TRBJ2-7,TRBD1,TRBV20-1,many,CSAATRDSTPGQYF,TGCAGTGCAGCAACCCGGGACAGTACCCCCGGGCAGTACTTC
TRBJ1-5,NA,TRBV20-1,many,CSARRIDLWGNQPQHF,TGCAGTGCTAGAAGGATAGACCTTTGGGGCAATCAGCCCCAGCATTTT
TRBJ1-5,NA,TRBV20-1,many,CSATERMGVRDQPQHF,TGCAGTGCTACCGAGCGAATGGGGGTCAGGGATCAGCCCCAGCATTTT
TRBJ2-1,NA,TRBV9,few,CASSAEASKAYNEQFF,TGTGCCAGCAGTGCAGAGGCTAGTAAGGCCTACAATGAGCAGTTCTTC
TRBJ1-2,NA,TRBV21-1,NA,CASTSGGEGYTF,TGTGCCAGCACTTCAGGGGGAGAAGGCTACACCTTC
TRBJ2-7,NA,TRBV5-1,few,CASSLATTMTASSYEQYF,TGCGCCAGCAGCCTGGCTACTACCATGACAGCTTCATCCTACGAGCAGTACTTC
TRBJ2-3,TRBD2,TRBV7-9,few,CATYSGGATDTQYF,TGTGCCACCTACAGCGGGGGGGCGACAGATACGCAGTATTTT
TRBJ2-3,NA,TRBV24-1,NA,CATSELIGGTDTQYF,TGTGCCACCAGTGAACTGATAGGGGGCACAGATACGCAGTATTTT
TRBJ2-3,NA,TRBV20-1,many,CSARVPGHDFTDTQYF,TGCAGTGCTAGAGTGCCGGGACACGATTTCACAGATACGCAGTATTTT
TRBJ2-1,TRBD2,TRBV4-3,NA,CASSQDWKGLASYNEQFF,TGCGCCAGCAGCCAAGATTGGAAGGGACTAGCGTCCTACAATGAGCAGTTCTTC
TRBJ2-2,TRBD1,TRBV29-1,NA,CSPRTGDTGELFF,TGCAGCCCTCGGACAGGGGACACCGGGGAGCTGTTTTTT
TRBJ2-3,NA,TRBV5-6,many,CASSYSGSADTQYF,TGTGCCAGCAGCTACTCAGGGAGTGCAGATACGCAGTATTTT
TRBJ1-2,NA,TRBV18,NA,CASSPGGRGRSVYTF,TGTGCCAGCTCACCAGGCGGCAGGGGCCGCTCAGTCTACACCTTC
TRBJ1-1,NA,TRBV20-1,many,CSALRMNTEAFF,TGCAGTGCTCTCCGAATGAACACTGAAGCTTTCTTT
TRBJ1-2,TRBD1,TRBV3-1,NA,CASSQATGNHGYTF,TGTGCCAGCAGCCAAGCGACAGGGAACCATGGCTACACCTTC
TRBJ2-5,TRBD1,TRBV4-3,few,CASSHYGQDQETQYF,TGCGCCAGCAGCCACTATGGACAGGACCAAGAGACCCAGTACTTC
TRBJ1-4,NA,TRBV5-4,many,CASSLVEDEKLFF,TGTGCCAGCAGCTTAGTCGAGGATGAAAAACTGTTTTTT
TRBJ2-2,NA,TRBV6-1,NA,CASTTTNTGELFF,TGTGCCAGCACCACAACGAACACCGGGGAGCTGTTTTTT
TRBJ2-5,NA,TRBV4-3,NA,CASSQILGRETQYF,TGCGCCAGCAGCCAAATACTAGGGCGGGAGACCCAGTACTTC
TRBJ1-1,TRBD1,TRBV20-1,many,CSAYDRGPNTEAFF,TGCAGTGCGTATGACAGGGGCCCTAACACTGAAGCTTTCTTT
TRBJ2-7,NA,TRBV7-9,NA,CASSFDALGEQYF,TGTGCCAGCAGCTTTGACGCGTTAGGAGAGCAGTACTTC
TRBJ2-1,NA,TRBV20-1,many,CSAHGRRDEQFF,TGCAGTGCCCACGGCCGGCGTGATGAGCAGTTCTTC
TRBJ2-3,NA,TRBV6-5,many,CASSYVQGTDTQYF,TGTGCCAGCAGTTACGTACAGGGCACAGATACGCAGTATTTT
TRBJ1-5,NA,TRBV5-1,few,CASSFGGSEPQHF,TGCGCCAGCAGCTTCGGAGGGTCGGAGCCCCAGCATTTT
TRBJ2-4,NA,TRBV20-1,NA,CSAIKGKNIQYF,TGCAGTGCTATTAAGGGCAAAAACATTCAGTACTTC
TRBJ1-1,TRBD1,TRBV6-1,few,CASSSGTGGANTEAFF,TGTGCCAGCAGTAGCGGGACAGGGGGAGCGAACACTGAAGCTTTCTTT
TRBJ2-4,NA,TRBV2,NA,CASSEKNIQYF,TGTGCCAGCAGTGAGAAGAACATTCAGTACTTC
TRBJ2-7,TRBD2,TRBV5-6,few,CASSLVASGLPYEQYF,TGTGCCAGCAGCTTGGTGGCTAGCGGACTCCCCTACGAGCAGTACTTC
TRBJ2-3,NA,TRBV7-2,NA,CASSPRYGGSSTDTQYF,TGTGCCAGCAGCCCTCGTTATGGGGGAAGTAGCACAGATACGCAGTATTTT
TRBJ1-5,NA,TRBV12-3/TRBV12-4,many,CASTQGGQPQHF,TGTGCCAGCACACAGGGAGGACAGCCCCAGCATTTT
TRBJ1-5,TRBD1,TRBV6-1,many,CASSGQGVNQPQHF,TGTGCCAGCAGTGGACAGGGGGTTAATCAGCCCCAGCATTTT
TRBJ1-1,TRBD1,TRBV5-1,many,CASSLLQQGATEAFF,TGCGCCAGCAGCTTGCTGCAGCAGGGGGCAACTGAAGCTTTCTTT
TRBJ2-3,NA,TRBV20-1,many,CSARVGAEEDTQYF,TGCAGTGCTAGGGTCGGGGCGGAGGAAGATACGCAGTATTTT
TRBJ1-1,NA,TRBV5-1,many,CASSLDGAGSAFF,TGCGCCAGCAGCTTGGATGGGGCAGGGTCAGCTTTCTTT
TRBJ1-5,TRBD1,TRBV5-5,few,CASSLIGQGNQPQHF,TGTGCCAGCAGCTTGATCGGACAGGGCAATCAGCCCCAGCATTTT
TRBJ2-5,TRBD1,TRBV4-1,NA,CASSQSDRGQGETQYF,TGCGCCAGCAGCCAATCGGACAGGGGGCAGGGGGAGACCCAGTACTTC
TRBJ2-1,TRBD1,TRBV10-3,many,CAISDPDRDPYNEQFF,TGTGCCATCAGTGATCCGGACAGGGACCCCTACAATGAGCAGTTCTTC
TRBJ2-2,NA,TRBV24-1,few,CATSDLRSTNTGELFF,TGTGCCACCAGTGATTTGAGAAGCACGAACACCGGGGAGCTGTTTTTT
TRBJ2-3,TRBD2,TRBV7-2,NA,CASSLSSGGAQDTQYF,TGTGCCAGCAGTCTCTCTAGCGGGGGGGCTCAAGATACGCAGTATTTT
TRBJ2-7,NA,TRBV12-2,NA,CASRLEAGVYEQYF,TGTGCAAGTCGCTTAGAGGCGGGGGTCTACGAGCAGTACTTC
TRBJ2-3,NA,TRBV20-1,few,CSALPGWPDTQYF,TGCAGTGCTCTCCCGGGGTGGCCAGATACGCAGTATTTT
TRBJ2-6,NA,TRBV15,few,CATSRDRAAGANVLTF,TGTGCCACCAGCAGAGATAGGGCAGCTGGGGCCAACGTCCTGACTTTC
TRBJ2-1,TRBD1,TRBV7-2,NA,CASSLEGQGFYEQFF,TGTGCCAGCAGCTTAGAGGGACAGGGGTTTTATGAGCAGTTCTTC
TRBJ1-2,TRBD1,TRBV2,few,CASSVGDRANYGYTF,TGTGCCAGCAGTGTCGGGGACAGGGCTAACTATGGCTACACCTTC